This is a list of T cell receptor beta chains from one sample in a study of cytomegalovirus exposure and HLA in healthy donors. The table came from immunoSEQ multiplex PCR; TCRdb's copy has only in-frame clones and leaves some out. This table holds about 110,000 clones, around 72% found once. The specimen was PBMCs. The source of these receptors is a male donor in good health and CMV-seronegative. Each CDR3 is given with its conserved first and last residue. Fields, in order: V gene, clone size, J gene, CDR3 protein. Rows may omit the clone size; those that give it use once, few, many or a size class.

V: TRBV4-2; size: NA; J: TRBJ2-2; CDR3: CASSLASGSTGELFF
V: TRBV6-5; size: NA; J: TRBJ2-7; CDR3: CASRATGDEQYF
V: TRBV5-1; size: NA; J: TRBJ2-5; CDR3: CASSSQPTGGQETQYF
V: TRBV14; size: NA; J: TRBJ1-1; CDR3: CASSQWLRTEAFF
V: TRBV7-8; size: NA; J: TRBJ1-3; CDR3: CASSLGQLSGNTIYF
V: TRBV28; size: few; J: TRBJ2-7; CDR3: CASTQAKSLTYEQYF
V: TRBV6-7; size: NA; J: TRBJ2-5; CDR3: CASRYRDREHQETQYF
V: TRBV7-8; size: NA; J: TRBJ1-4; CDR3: CASANRDIYEKLFF
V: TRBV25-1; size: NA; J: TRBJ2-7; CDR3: CASSESMGTVYEQYF
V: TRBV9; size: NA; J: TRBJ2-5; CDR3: CASSYGQEETQYF
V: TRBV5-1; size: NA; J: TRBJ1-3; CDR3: CASSLDWQNTIYF
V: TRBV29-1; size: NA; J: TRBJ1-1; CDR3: CSAALVDRVGAFF
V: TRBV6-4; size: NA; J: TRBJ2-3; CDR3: CASSDLAGSSDTQYF
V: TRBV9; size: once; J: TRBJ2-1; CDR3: CASSVATTLLDEQFF
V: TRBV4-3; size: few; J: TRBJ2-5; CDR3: CASSQGTSGIETQYF
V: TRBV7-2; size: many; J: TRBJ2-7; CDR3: CASSLATGGPYEQYF
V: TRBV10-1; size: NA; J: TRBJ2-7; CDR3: CASSDPGTNTYEQYF
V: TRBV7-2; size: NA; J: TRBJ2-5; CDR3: CASRSQGGEETQYF
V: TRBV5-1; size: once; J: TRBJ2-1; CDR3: CASSLVQALDEQFF
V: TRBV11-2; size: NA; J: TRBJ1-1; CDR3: CASSYRTGFTEAFF
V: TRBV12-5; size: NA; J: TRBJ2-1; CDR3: CASGSPGAGLYNEQFF
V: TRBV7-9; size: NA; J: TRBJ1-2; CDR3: CASSLGQGVVYGYTF
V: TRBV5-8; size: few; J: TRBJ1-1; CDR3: CASSFTANTEAFF
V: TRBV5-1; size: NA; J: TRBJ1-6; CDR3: CASSRDTYNSPLHF
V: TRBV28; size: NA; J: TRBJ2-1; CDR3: CASSFGSSYNEQFF
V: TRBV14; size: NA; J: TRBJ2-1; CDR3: CASSQPRLAGGSSYNEQFF
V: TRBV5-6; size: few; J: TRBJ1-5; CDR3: CASSLAVGTDNQPQHF
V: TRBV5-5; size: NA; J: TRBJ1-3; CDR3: CASSLHQPRDTIYF
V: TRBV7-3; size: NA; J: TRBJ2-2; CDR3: CASSPLAGANTGELFF
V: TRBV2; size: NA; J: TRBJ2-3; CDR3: CASSPWTASTDTQYF
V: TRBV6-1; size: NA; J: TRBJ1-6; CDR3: CASSERSGQGYSPLHF
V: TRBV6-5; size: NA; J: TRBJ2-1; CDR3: CASSDSGSYNEQFF
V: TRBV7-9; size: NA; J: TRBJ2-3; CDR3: CASSFWRLPDVNTQYF
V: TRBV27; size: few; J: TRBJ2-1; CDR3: CASGTGDYNEQFF
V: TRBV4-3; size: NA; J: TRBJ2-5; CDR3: CASSQEWRGPQETQYF
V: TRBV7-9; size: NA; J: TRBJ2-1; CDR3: CASSLGGQGMFF
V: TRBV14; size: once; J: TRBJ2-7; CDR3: CASSHIGGTRNEQYF
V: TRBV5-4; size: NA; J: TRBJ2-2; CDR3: CASSLNPTSGRNTGELFF
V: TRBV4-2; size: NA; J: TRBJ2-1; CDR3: CASSQAGSAHNEQFF
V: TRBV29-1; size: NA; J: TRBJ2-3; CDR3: CSVVEIGRLATDTQYF
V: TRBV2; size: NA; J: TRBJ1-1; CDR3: CASRFTGGIEAFF
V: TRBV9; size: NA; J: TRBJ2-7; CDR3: CASSVSVDEVGEQYF
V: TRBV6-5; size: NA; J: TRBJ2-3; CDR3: CATQGAGTDTQYF
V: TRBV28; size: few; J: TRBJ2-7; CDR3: CASSGSTSGALYEQYF
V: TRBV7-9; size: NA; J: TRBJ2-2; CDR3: CASTFRTGDTGELFF
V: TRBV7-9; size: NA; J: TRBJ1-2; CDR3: CASSLVQVLGYTF
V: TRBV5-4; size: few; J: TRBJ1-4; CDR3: CASSSGQGNEKRLFF
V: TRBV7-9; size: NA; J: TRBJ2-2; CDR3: CASSLVPAGGRNTGELFF
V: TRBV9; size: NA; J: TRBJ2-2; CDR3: CASSLPLDRVDTGELFF
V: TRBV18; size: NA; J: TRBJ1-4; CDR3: CASSPPVGGQGGTNEKLFF
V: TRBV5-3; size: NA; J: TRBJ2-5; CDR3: CARKTPGTAYQETQYF
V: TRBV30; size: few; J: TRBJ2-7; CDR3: CARGDSGIYYEQYF
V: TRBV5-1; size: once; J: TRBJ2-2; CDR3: CASSSPAGGTGELFF
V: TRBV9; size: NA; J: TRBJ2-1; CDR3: CASSVAGGSNEQFF
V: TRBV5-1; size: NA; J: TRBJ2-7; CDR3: CASSSVSAYEQYF
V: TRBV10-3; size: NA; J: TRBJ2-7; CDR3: CAINTGPSGEQYF
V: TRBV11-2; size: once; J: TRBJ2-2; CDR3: CASSFLSTAGLFF
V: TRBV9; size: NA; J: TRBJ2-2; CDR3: CASSARDATGELFF